Included here is one T cell receptor (beta chain) sequence, with context. This entry belongs to a study of blood T cell repertoires in COVID-19. At the level of the study: COVID-19 samples, acute and convalescent, were from the United States, Italy and Spain.

CDR1 and CDR2 from the germline V gene are SGHTA and FQGTGA. The CDR3 has 13 amino acids. The V and J ends lost 3 bases and 7 bases respectively, with 9 bases between them. As originally analysed: Amplification of reference gene primers was used by the study to estimate nucleated cell counts. Here immunoSEQ multiplex PCR was the method, and the copy in TCRdb shows in-frame clones only, minus some. That table is the source of V, J and clone size, and D and trimming were worked out from the DNA. Of more than 65,000 clones in the sample, about four fifths were seen once. This chain uses TRBV7-3 with TRBJ1-4; a weak D match, TRBD1 (6 bases). Sequencing used peripheral blood. The receptor was isolated from a middle-aged man with active COVID-19. The CDR3 nucleotides are TGTGCCAGCAGCTTGAGGGGGGGTGAAAAACTGTTTTTT. It encodes CASSLRGGEKLFF.